This T cell receptor (beta chain) originates from a study of Graves' ophthalmopathy and Graves' hyperthyroidism. A follow-up of 18 months without ophthalmopathy meant that hyperthyroidism was stable. RNA transcripts were the template, and TCR beta CDR3 regions were amplified from them. In the first round, RT-PCR was carried out with HTBI primers, and a multiplex PCR formed the second round. MiXCR was run by TCRdb on the multiplex PCR reads, yielding one entry per CDR3 protein. The profile shows roughly 400,000 distinct CDR3 sequences, 15% of them singletons. In its sample, this clonotype was seen many times. CDR1 and CDR2 (germline): SGHRS, YFSETQ. V dropped 1 base and J dropped 4; count of bases not matched to a gene: 6. The CDR3 extends over 15 amino acids.

The TCR originated in a woman between 18 and 29 years old with stable Graves' hyperthyroidism. The sequencing sample was made of peripheral blood. The V gene is TRBV5-1, the J gene TRBJ1-1; 8 bases match TRBD1. The CDR3 DNA follows: TGCGCCAGCAGCTTGACCGGGACAGGCTCCACTGAAGCTTTCTTT. Protein sequence: CASSLTGTGSTEAFF.